The clone carrying this T cell receptor beta chain is classed as large. Antigen: not known. The sample belongs to a study of T-cell reconstitution after alpha-beta-depleted transplantation in children. Regarding the study as a whole: About two months after transplant, alpha-beta T cells reportedly came from several hundred expanded graft clones. Surviving recipient T cells and thymic progenitors accounted for the high day-60 TCRbeta diversity observed in some patients. T cells produced anew were the main source of T-cell counts and diversity one year after transplant.

Using unique molecular identifiers, the investigators prepared the TCRbeta library. Each CDR3 protein gets one entry after TCRdb re-called the PCR reads with MiXCR. The table shows almost 20,000 distinct CDR3 sequences, with 13% occurring only once. The CDR3 is made up of 15 amino acids. Germline-derived CDR1 and CDR2 are MNHNS and SASEGT. V dropped 2 bases and J dropped 0 bases, with 5 bases sitting between them. This clonotype originated in a female patient aged 2 to 10 who had a stem cell transplant for congenital amegakaryocytic thrombocytopenia, so the T cells may come from the graft donor. V and J are TRBV6-1 and TRBJ2-6; D unclear. Specimen: PBMCs, mostly from graft donor cells, collected 60 days after TCRalphabeta/CD19-depleted stem cell transplant. The CDR3 here is CASSEISSGANVLTF. The CDR3 DNA reads TGTGCCAGCAGTGAAATAAGCTCTGGGGCCAACGTCCTGACTTTC.